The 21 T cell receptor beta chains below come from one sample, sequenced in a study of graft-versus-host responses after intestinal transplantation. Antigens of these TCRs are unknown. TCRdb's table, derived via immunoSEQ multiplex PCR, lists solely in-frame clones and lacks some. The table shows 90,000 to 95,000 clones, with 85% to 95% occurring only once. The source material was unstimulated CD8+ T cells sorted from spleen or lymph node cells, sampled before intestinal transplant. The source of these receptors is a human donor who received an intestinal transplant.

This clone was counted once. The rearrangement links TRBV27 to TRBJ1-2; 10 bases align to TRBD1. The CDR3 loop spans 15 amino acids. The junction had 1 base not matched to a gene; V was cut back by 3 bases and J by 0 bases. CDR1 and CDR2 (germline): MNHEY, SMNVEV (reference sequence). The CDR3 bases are TGTGCCAGCAGTTTCGGACAGGGGGCTAACTATGGCTACACCTTC. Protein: CASSFGQGANYGYTF.

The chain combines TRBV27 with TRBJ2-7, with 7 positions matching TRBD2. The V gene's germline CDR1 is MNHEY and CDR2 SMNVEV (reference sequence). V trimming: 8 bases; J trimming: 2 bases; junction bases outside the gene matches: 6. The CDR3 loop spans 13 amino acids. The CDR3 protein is CASGKGGPYEQYF. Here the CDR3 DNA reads TGTGCCAGCGGGAAGGGAGGGCCCTACGAGCAGTACTTC.

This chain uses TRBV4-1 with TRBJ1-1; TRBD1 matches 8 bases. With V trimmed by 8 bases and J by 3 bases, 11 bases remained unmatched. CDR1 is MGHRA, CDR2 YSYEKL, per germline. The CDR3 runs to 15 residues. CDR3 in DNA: TGCGCCAGCGGGATTTCAGGGGGCAGGGACACTGAAGCTTTCTTT. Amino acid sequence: CASGISGGRDTEAFF.

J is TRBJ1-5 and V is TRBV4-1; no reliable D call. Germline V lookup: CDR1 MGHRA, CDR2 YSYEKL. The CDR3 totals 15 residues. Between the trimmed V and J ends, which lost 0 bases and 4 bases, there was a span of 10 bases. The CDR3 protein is CASSQDHGGNQPQHF. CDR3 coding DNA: TGCGCCAGCAGCCAAGATCACGGCGGGAATCAGCCCCAGCATTTT.

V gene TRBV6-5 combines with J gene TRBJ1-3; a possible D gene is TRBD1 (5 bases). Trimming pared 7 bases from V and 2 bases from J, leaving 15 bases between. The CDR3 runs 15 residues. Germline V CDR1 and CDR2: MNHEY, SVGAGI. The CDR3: CASKAHRGPGNTIYF. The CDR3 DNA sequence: TGTGCCAGCAAAGCCCATAGGGGACCTGGAAACACCATATATTTT.

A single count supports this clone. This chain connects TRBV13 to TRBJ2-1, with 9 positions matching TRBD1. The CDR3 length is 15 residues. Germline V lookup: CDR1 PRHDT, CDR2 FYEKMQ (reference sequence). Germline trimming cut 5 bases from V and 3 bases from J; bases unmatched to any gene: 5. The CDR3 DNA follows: TGTGCCAGCAGCCCTCAGACAGGGGGCTACAATGAGCAGTTCTTC. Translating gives CASSPQTGGYNEQFF.

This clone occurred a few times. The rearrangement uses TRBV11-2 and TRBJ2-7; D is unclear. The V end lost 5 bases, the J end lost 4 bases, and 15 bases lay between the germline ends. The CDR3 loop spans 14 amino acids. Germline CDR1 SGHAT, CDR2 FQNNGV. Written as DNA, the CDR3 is TGTGCCAGCAGCCTCGCGCAGGTCGCTTACGAGCAGTACTTC. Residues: CASSLAQVAYEQYF. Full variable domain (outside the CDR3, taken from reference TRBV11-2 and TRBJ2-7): EAGVAQSPRYKIIEKRQSVAFWCNPISGHATLYWYQQILGQGPKLLIQFQNNGVVDDSQLPKDRFSAERLKGVDSTLKIQPAKLEDSAVYLCASSLAQVAYEQYFGPGTRLTVT.

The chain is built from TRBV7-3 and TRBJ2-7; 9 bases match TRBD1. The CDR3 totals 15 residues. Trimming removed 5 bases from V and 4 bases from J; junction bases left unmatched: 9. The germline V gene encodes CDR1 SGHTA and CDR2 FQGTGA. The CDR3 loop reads CASSTTGGARYEQYF. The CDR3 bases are TGTGCCAGCAGCACCACAGGGGGCGCGAGGTACGAGCAGTACTTC.

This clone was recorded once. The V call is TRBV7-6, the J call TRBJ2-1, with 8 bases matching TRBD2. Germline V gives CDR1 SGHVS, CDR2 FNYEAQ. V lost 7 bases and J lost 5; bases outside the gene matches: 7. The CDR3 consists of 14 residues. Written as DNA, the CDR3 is TGTGCCAGCACCCACCCGGGGGGGAACAATGAGCAGTTCTTC. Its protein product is CASTHPGGNNEQFF.

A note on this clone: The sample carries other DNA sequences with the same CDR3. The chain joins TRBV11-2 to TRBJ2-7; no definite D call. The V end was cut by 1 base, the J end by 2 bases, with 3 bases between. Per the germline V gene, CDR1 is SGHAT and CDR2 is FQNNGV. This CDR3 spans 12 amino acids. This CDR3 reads CASSLVPYEQYF. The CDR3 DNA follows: TGTGCCAGCAGCTTAGTTCCCTACGAGCAGTACTTC. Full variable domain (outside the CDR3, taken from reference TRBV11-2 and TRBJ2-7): EAGVAQSPRYKIIEKRQSVAFWCNPISGHATLYWYQQILGQGPKLLIQFQNNGVVDDSQLPKDRFSAERLKGVDSTLKIQPAKLEDSAVYLCASSLVPYEQYFGPGTRLTVT.

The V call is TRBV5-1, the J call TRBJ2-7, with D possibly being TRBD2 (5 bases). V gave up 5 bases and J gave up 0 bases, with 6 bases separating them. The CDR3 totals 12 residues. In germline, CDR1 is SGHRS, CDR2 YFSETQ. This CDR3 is CASSGSSYEQYF. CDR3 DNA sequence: TGCGCCAGCAGTGGGAGCTCCTACGAGCAGTACTTC.

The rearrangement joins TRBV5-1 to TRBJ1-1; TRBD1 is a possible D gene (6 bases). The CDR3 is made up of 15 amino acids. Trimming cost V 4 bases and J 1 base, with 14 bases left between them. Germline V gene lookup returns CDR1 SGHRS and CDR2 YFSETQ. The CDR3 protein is CASSRPGDTNTEAFF. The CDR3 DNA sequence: TGCGCCAGCAGCCGACCCGGGGACACGAACACTGAAGCTTTCTTT. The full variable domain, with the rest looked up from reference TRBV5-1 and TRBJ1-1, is KAGVTQTPRYLIKTRGQQVTLSCSPISGHRSVSWYQQTPGQGLQFLFEYFSETQRNKGNFPGRFSGRQFSNSRSEMNVSTLELGDSALYLCASSRPGDTNTEAFFGQGTRLTVV.

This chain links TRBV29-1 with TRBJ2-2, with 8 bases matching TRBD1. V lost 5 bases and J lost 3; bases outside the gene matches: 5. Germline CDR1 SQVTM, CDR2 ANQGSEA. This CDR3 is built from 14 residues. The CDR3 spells CSVNQDRDTGELFF. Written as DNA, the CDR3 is TGCAGCGTTAACCAGGACAGGGACACCGGGGAGCTGTTTTTT.

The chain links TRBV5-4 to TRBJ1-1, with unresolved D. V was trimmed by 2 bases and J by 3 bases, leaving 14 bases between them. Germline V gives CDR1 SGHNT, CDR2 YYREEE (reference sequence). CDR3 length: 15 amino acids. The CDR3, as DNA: TGTGCCAGCAGCTTTGAAGATTCCCCCGACACTGAAGCTTTCTTT. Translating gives CASSFEDSPDTEAFF.

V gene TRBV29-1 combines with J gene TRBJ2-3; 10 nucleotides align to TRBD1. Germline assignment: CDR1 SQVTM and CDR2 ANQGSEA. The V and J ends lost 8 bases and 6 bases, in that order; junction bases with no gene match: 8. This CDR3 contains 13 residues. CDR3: CSTGTGEWDTQYF. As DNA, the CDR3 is TGCAGCACCGGGACAGGGGAATGGGATACGCAGTATTTT.

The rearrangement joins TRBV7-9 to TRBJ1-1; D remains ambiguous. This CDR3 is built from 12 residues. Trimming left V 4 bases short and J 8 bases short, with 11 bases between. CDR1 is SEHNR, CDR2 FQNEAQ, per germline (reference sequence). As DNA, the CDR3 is TGTGCCAGCAGCTCTAAGAGAGAGGAAGCTTTCTTT. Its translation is CASSSKREEAFF.

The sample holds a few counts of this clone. The CDR3 is CAISERELYEQYF. Written as DNA, the CDR3 is TGTGCCATCAGCGAGCGGGAACTTTACGAGCAGTACTTC. The chain recombines TRBV10-3 with TRBJ2-7, with 7 bases that match TRBD2. This CDR3 has 13 residues. J lost 4 bases, V lost 6 bases, and 6 bases had no gene match. Germline V gene data show CDR1 as ENHRY and CDR2 as SYGVKD.

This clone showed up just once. The CDR3 sequence: CASESSADDQPQHF. The CDR3 nucleotides read TGTGCCAGCGAATCGAGCGCCGATGATCAGCCCCAGCATTTT. J is TRBJ1-5 and V is TRBV2; D remains unclear. The CDR3 runs to 14 residues. Germline CDR1 reads SNHLY; CDR2 reads FYNNEI. Trimming pared 8 bases from V and 5 bases from J, leaving 16 bases between.

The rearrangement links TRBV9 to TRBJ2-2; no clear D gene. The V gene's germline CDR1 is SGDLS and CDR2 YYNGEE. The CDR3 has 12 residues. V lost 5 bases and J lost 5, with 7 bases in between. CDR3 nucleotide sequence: TGTGCCAGCAGAAGTTTTACCGGGGAGCTGTTTTTT. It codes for CASRSFTGELFF.

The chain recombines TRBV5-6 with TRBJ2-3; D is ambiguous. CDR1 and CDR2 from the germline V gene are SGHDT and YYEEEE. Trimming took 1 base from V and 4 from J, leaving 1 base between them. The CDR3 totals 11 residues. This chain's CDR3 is CASSLSDTQYF. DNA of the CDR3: TGTGCCAGCAGCTTGTCAGATACGCAGTATTTT.

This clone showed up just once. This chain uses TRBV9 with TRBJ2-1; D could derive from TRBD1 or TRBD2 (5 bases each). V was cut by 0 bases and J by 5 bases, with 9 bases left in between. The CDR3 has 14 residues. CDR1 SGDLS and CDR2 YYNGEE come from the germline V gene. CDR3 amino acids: CASSVGGDDNEQFF. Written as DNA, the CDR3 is TGTGCCAGCAGCGTAGGAGGGGACGACAATGAGCAGTTCTTC.